The subject of this entry is one T cell receptor (beta chain). The data are from a study of OX40 agonist ivuxolimab in advanced cancers. Germline V CDR1 and CDR2: LGHNA, YNFKEQ. The length of the CDR3 is 14 residues. Trimming pared 1 base from V and 7 bases from J, leaving 14 bases between. Method: immunoSEQ multiplex PCR; TCRdb's copy keeps in-frame clones and lacks some. The table records tens of thousands of clones, approximately 80% of them present only once. The sample here was CD4+ or CD8+ T cells sorted from blood, taken in a trial of the OX40 agonist ivuxolimab. The chain has TRBV4-2 and TRBJ2-7, with D unresolved. This clonotype originated in an adult with an advanced solid tumor such as melanoma, head and neck, liver or kidney cancer. CDR3 DNA sequence: TGTGCCAGCAGCCAAGGGGTGGGTTCCTGGGAGCAGTACTTC. This gives the protein CASSQGVGSWEQYF.